This passage covers 26 T cell receptor beta chains from one sample sequenced in a study of blood T cell repertoires in COVID-19. Sequencing used immunoSEQ multiplex PCR; TCRdb keeps in-frame clones, though not all of them. Here the sample spans under 95,000 clones, approximately 88% being singletons. Sequenced sample: peripheral blood. Receptor source: a man in his sixties with acute or convalescent COVID-19.

This sequence joins TRBV19 and TRBJ2-5, with D tentatively TRBD2 (7 bases). The CDR3 has 14 amino acids. With 3 bases removed from V and 5 bases from J, the gap between germline ends came to 13 bases. The germline gives CDR1 LNHDA, CDR2 SQIVND (reference sequence). In nucleotides, the CDR3 is TGTGCCAGTAGTATGGGGGGGGCTGGGGAGACCCAGTACTTC. Translation: CASSMGGAGETQYF.

This clone appeared a single time. The chain joins TRBV10-2 to TRBJ1-2; the D gene is possibly TRBD1 (6 bases). This CDR3 is 12 amino acids long. V lost 8 bases and J 8 bases, leaving 15 bases between the germline ends. The germline V gene has CDR1 WSHSY and CDR2 SAAADI. CDR3 in DNA: TGCGCCAGCTCTACAGGGTCGGAGGGCTACACCTTC. The encoded protein is CASSTGSEGYTF.

Points on this clone: At one end, the junction sequence differs from germline, possibly due to a read error. The J gene is TRBJ1-2, the V gene TRBV4-2; tentative D call: TRBD1 (5 bases). Per the germline V gene, CDR1 is LGHNA and CDR2 is YNFKEQ. The CDR3 has 14 amino acids. CDR3 DNA: TGTGCCAGCAGCCAAGAGGAGGGGAACTCTGGCTACACCTTC. It translates to CASSQEEGNSGYTF.

This rearrangement joins TRBV19 to TRBJ2-1, with 7 bases identical to TRBD2. Germline V gives CDR1 LNHDA, CDR2 SQIVND (reference sequence). CDR3 length: 16 amino acids. V lost 4 bases to trimming and J lost 4 bases; unmatched junction nucleotides: 10. This CDR3 is CASSRGLGGKYNEQFF. In DNA, the CDR3 is TGTGCCAGTAGTAGGGGCTTGGGGGGGAAATACAATGAGCAGTTCTTC.

The chain has TRBV11-2 and TRBJ1-2, with D perhaps TRBD1 (6 bases). Germline CDR1 is SGHAT and CDR2 is FQNNGV. Trimming stripped 5 bases from V and 2 bases from J, with 9 bases between. The CDR3 has 13 residues. The CDR3 protein is CASSQGQNYGYTF. The CDR3 nucleotides read TGTGCCAGCAGCCAAGGACAGAACTATGGCTACACCTTC. Complete variable domain (other parts from reference TRBV11-2 and TRBJ1-2): EAGVAQSPRYKIIEKRQSVAFWCNPISGHATLYWYQQILGQGPKLLIQFQNNGVVDDSQLPKDRFSAERLKGVDSTLKIQPAKLEDSAVYLCASSQGQNYGYTFGSGTRLTVV.

The rearrangement links TRBV6-5 to TRBJ1-6, with D tentatively TRBD1 (5 bases). This CDR3 comprises 13 residues. Germline CDR1 and CDR2: MNHEY and SVGAGI. V was trimmed by 6 bases and J by 8 bases, leaving 11 bases between them. The CDR3 region is CASRDSGYSPLHF. The CDR3 DNA reads as TGTGCCAGCAGAGACAGTGGCTATTCACCCCTCCACTTT.

The chain combines TRBV5-1 with TRBJ1-2; D may be TRBD1 (5 bases). The germline CDR1 and CDR2 sequences are SGHRS and YFSETQ. This CDR3 region has 15 residues. V lost 0 bases, J lost 4 bases, and 13 bases lay in between. CDR3 region: CASSLGQNGFYGYTF. The DNA of the CDR3 is TGCGCCAGCAGCTTGGGACAGAACGGATTCTATGGCTACACCTTC.

The chain has TRBV18 and TRBJ1-1; D is undetermined. This CDR3 region has 13 residues. The ends were cut back, 3 bases at V and 11 bases at J, with 16 bases in the middle. Germline assignment: CDR1 KGHSH and CDR2 LQKENI. The CDR3 DNA is TGTGCCAGCTCACCGGCGAGGGCCAGTCGGGCTTTCTTT. As protein: CASSPARASRAFF.

This clone has just one count. The CDR3 sequence is CASSKETRGQPQHF. The DNA of the CDR3 is TGTGCCAGCAGCAAAGAGACCAGGGGTCAGCCCCAGCATTTT. This sequence joins TRBV21-1 and TRBJ1-5; TRBD1 was called by the table and not checked on the DNA. TRBV21-1 is a listed pseudogene. The CDR3 has 14 residues.

The V call is TRBV18, the J call TRBJ1-1; D ambiguous. V lost 6 bases to trimming and J lost 1 base, with 12 bases between them. The CDR3 has 14 amino acids. Germline CDR1 and CDR2: KGHSH and LQKENI. The CDR3 nucleotides are TGTGCCAGCTCCCACGGGAAGGGGAACACTGAAGCTTTCTTT. Protein sequence: CASSHGKGNTEAFF.

The chain employs TRBV14 and TRBJ1-6, with D possibly being TRBD1 (5 bases). The V end lost 0 bases, the J end lost 10 bases, and 13 bases lay between the germline ends. The CDR3 runs to 15 residues. Germline V gene lookup returns CDR1 SGHDN and CDR2 FVKESK. CDR3 residues: CASSQDLGGRSPLHF. Here the CDR3 DNA reads TGTGCCAGCAGCCAAGATTTGGGGGGAAGATCACCCCTCCACTTT. Supplemented by reference TRBV14 and TRBJ1-6, the full variable domain reads EAGVTQFPSHSVIEKGQTVTLRCDPISGHDNLYWYRRVMGKEIKFLLHFVKESKQDESGMPNNRFLAERTGGTYSTLKVQPAELEDSGVYFCASSQDLGGRSPLHFGNGTRLTVT.

Of note for this clone: Sequence at one end of the junction differs from germline and may be a read error. The V and J genes are TRBV7-7 and TRBJ2-3; D is possibly TRBD2 (5 bases). The CDR3 is 14 residues long. Germline CDR1 and CDR2: SSHAT and FNYEAQ (reference sequence). As DNA, the CDR3 is TGTGCTAGCAGCCGCTTGTCCGGGGCAGATACGCAGTATTTT. Protein: CASSRLSGADTQYF.

The CDR3 DNA reads TGTGCTAGTGGTTTCGAGGGAACAACTGAAGCTTTCTTT. Its translation: CASGFEGTTEAFF. The chain combines TRBV12-5 with TRBJ1-1; D remains unclear. V lost 3 bases, J lost 5 bases, and 10 bases lay in between. The germline V gene encodes CDR1 LGHNT and CDR2 FRNRAP. This CDR3 has 13 residues.

V usage is TRBV19 and J usage is TRBJ1-4, with TRBD1 matching 7 bases. The ends lost 5 bases at V and 5 bases at J; junction bases unmatched: 8. Germline loops: CDR1 LNHDA, CDR2 SQIVND (reference sequence). The CDR3 is made up of 15 amino acids. In DNA form, the CDR3 reads TGTGCCAGTAGTTCACCGGGACAGATAAATGAAAAACTGTTTTTT. It translates to CASSSPGQINEKLFF.

The chain recombines TRBV4-3 with TRBJ1-1; D uncertain. Germline CDR1 and CDR2: LGHNA and YSLEER. The CDR3 contains 15 residues. V dropped 0 bases and J dropped 1 base, with 9 bases sitting between them. The CDR3 loop is CASSQEGGQNTEAFF. CDR3 in DNA: TGCGCCAGCAGCCAAGAAGGCGGGCAGAACACTGAAGCTTTCTTT.

The gene calls are TRBV7-8 and TRBJ2-7; 13 nucleotides align to TRBD2. V lost 3 bases to trimming and J lost 4 bases; unmatched junction nucleotides: 9. Germline V gives CDR1 SGHVS, CDR2 FQNEAQ. CDR3 length: 17 residues. The CDR3 here is CASSLAILAGGRYEQYF. The CDR3 DNA reads as TGTGCCAGCAGCTTGGCAATACTAGCGGGGGGGCGGTACGAGCAGTACTTC.

This clone has only one observation. The chain combines TRBV6-5 with TRBJ1-1; maybe TRBD1 (6 bases). V was cut by 0 bases and J by 8 bases, with 13 bases left in between. This CDR3 has 14 amino acids. Per the germline V gene, CDR1 is MNHEY and CDR2 is SVGAGI. The CDR3 nucleotides are TGTGCCAGCAGTTACTCGAGGGGGGAGGGCGAAGCTTTCTTT. Translation: CASSYSRGEGEAFF.

This chain joins TRBV9 and TRBJ1-2, with D possibly TRBD1 on 5 matching bases. This CDR3 comprises 15 residues. Germline V gives CDR1 SGDLS, CDR2 YYNGEE. V was clipped by 2 bases and J by 4 bases, with 15 bases between them. DNA of the CDR3: TGTGCCAGCAGCGTCCCCGGGACTCCAGTCTATGGCTACACCTTC. Translation: CASSVPGTPVYGYTF.

This rearrangement joins TRBV15 to TRBJ2-2, with D possibly being TRBD1 (5 bases). Trimming cost V 2 bases and J 4 bases, with 11 bases left between them. The CDR3 is 15 amino acids. Germline CDR1 LNHNV, CDR2 YYDKDF (reference sequence). The CDR3 is CATSRQEGATGELFF. In nucleotides, the CDR3 is TGTGCCACCAGCAGACAAGAAGGGGCCACCGGGGAGCTGTTTTTT.

The genes are TRBV15 and TRBJ2-1; 8 bases agree with TRBD2. This CDR3 has 15 amino acids. With V trimmed by 1 base and J by 8 bases, 7 bases remained unmatched. Per germline, CDR1 LNHNV and CDR2 YYDKDF (reference sequence). The CDR3 region is CATSRGVGGGDEQFF. The CDR3 DNA reads TGTGCCACCAGCAGAGGAGTCGGGGGGGGCGATGAGCAGTTCTTC.

This sequence joins TRBV4-3 and TRBJ1-2; D is unclear. This CDR3 region has 14 residues. The germline V gene encodes CDR1 LGHNA and CDR2 YSLEER. The germline V and J ends were trimmed by 0 bases and 3 bases, with 8 bases remaining between them. CDR3 loop: CASSQDSEDYGYTF. The CDR3 DNA follows: TGCGCCAGCAGCCAAGATTCGGAGGACTATGGCTACACCTTC.

This clone was seen just once. The chain combines TRBV30 with TRBJ1-2; a possible D gene is TRBD1 (6 bases). This CDR3 region has 14 residues. Per the germline V gene, CDR1 is GTSNPN and CDR2 is SVGIG (reference sequence). V was shortened by 4 bases and J by 5 bases, with 17 bases between the two germline ends. DNA for the CDR3: TGTGCCTGGACCACCTCAACAGGGTGGTATGGCTACACCTTC. Its protein product is CAWTTSTGWYGYTF.

The chain joins TRBV5-4 to TRBJ1-1, with D possibly matching TRBD1 (5 bases). This CDR3 spans 13 amino acids. V was shortened by 6 bases and J by 1 base, with 10 bases between the two germline ends. Germline V CDR1 and CDR2: SGHNT, YYREEE (reference sequence). Written as DNA, the CDR3 is TGTGCCAGCACCCGGGGGGGGAACACTGAAGCTTTCTTT. Amino acid sequence: CASTRGGNTEAFF.

The chain recombines TRBV6-5 with TRBJ2-1; 11 nucleotides agree with TRBD1. The CDR3 runs 14 residues. Germline V gene lookup returns CDR1 MNHEY and CDR2 SVGAGI. Losses at the gene ends were 4 bases for V and 6 bases for J; bases not matched to a gene: 2. CDR3 nucleotides: TGTGCCAGCAGTTTTGGGACAGGGGGCAATGAGCAGTTCTTC. This codes for CASSFGTGGNEQFF.

This clone has only a few counts. This rearrangement joins TRBV4-1 to TRBJ1-5; D possibly corresponds to TRBD1 (6 bases). The CDR3 runs to 15 residues. The V and J ends lost 4 bases and 6 bases respectively, with 16 bases between them. Per germline, CDR1 MGHRA and CDR2 YSYEKL. The CDR3 sequence is CASSPQGLVIQPQHF. The DNA of the CDR3 is TGCGCCAGCAGCCCACAGGGATTAGTCATTCAGCCCCAGCATTTT.

CDR3 amino acids: CASSLSPSGGVGTGELFF. CDR3 coding DNA: TGTGCCAGCAGTTTATCACCCTCAGGGGGCGTTGGCACCGGGGAGCTGTTTTTT. The chain employs TRBV27 and TRBJ2-2; 8 bases fit TRBD1. Germline values: CDR1 MNHEY, CDR2 SMNVEV (reference sequence). The J segment lost 4 bases and the V segment lost 0 bases, leaving 10 bases of the junction unmatched. CDR3 length equals 18 residues.